These 3 T cell receptor beta chains share one sample of origin, sequenced in a study of OX40 agonist ivuxolimab in advanced cancers. The data were produced by immunoSEQ multiplex PCR, yet TCRdb's version contains in-frame clones alone and is incomplete. The sample has approximately 76,000 clones, more than 90% seen once. Sequenced here: CD4+ or CD8+ T cells sorted from blood, sampled in a trial of the OX40 agonist ivuxolimab. These receptors were obtained from an adult with an advanced solid tumor such as melanoma, head and neck, liver or kidney cancer.

This clone has just one count. The gene calls are TRBV4-2 and TRBJ1-4; a possible D gene is TRBD1 (6 bases). The CDR3 length is 16 residues. Per the germline V gene, CDR1 is LGHNA and CDR2 is YNFKEQ. Trimming removed 0 bases from V and 8 bases from J, with 16 bases in between. DNA for the CDR3: TGTGCCAGCAGCCAAGATAGCGCAGGGGAGTTGGAAAAACTGTTTTTT. This sequence encodes CASSQDSAGELEKLFF.

The V and J genes are TRBV5-1 and TRBJ2-5; weak D call: TRBD2 (6 bases). The CDR3 totals 15 residues. Germline assignment: CDR1 SGHRS and CDR2 YFSETQ. V was trimmed by 0 bases and J by 3 bases, leaving 12 bases between them. The CDR3 loop reads CASSLGLWGEETQYF. CDR3 DNA: TGCGCCAGCAGCTTGGGCCTGTGGGGGGAAGAGACCCAGTACTTC.

The rearrangement joins TRBV10-1 to TRBJ2-5, with 12 bases aligning to TRBD2. Germline V gives CDR1 WNHNN, CDR2 SYGVQD (reference sequence). V shed 5 bases, J shed 1 base, and the junction held 5 bases outside the gene matches. The CDR3 is 16 amino acids. This chain's CDR3 is CASSSETSGGQETQYF. CDR3 in DNA: TGCGCCAGCAGTTCCGAGACTAGCGGGGGCCAAGAGACCCAGTACTTC.